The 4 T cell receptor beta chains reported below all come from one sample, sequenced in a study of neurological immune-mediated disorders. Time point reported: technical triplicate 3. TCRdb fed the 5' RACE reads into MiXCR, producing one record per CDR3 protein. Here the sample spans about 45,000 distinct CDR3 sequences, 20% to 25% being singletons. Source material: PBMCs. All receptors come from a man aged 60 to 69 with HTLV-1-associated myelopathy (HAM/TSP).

The DNA for the CDR3 is TGTGCCAGCAGCTTTCAGAGTGGAGTGGCCAAAAACATTCAGTACTTC. Protein: CASSFQSGVAKNIQYF. This chain uses TRBV7-9 with TRBJ2-4; no clear D. Trimming left V 3 bases short and J 1 base short, with 13 bases between. This CDR3 region has 16 residues. Per germline, CDR1 SEHNR and CDR2 FQNEAQ (reference sequence).

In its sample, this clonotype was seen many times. The DNA for the CDR3 is TGCGCCAGCAGCTTGGATATAGCGGGAGGGAACGAGCAGTTCTTC. Translated, it gives CASSLDIAGGNEQFF. This chain connects TRBV5-1 to TRBJ2-1, with TRBD2 matching 11 bases. This CDR3 has 15 residues. J lost 10 bases, V lost 0 bases, and 6 bases had no gene match. Germline lookup yields CDR1 SGHRS and CDR2 YFSETQ.

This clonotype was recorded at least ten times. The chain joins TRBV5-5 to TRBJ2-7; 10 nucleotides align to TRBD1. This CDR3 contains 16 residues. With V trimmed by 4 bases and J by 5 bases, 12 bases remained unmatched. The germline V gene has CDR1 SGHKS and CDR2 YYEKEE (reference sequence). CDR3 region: CASSAYDRGLGDEQYF. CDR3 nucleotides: TGTGCCAGCAGCGCCTACGACAGGGGGCTAGGGGACGAGCAGTACTTC.

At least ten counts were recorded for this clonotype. CDR3 DNA sequence: TGTGCCAGTAGCCCACAGGGAAGGCCCCATGGCTACACCTTC. It yields the protein CASSPQGRPHGYTF. The chain employs TRBV19 and TRBJ1-2, with D tentatively TRBD1 (6 bases). V dropped 6 bases and J dropped 6 bases, with 17 bases sitting between them. The CDR3 spans 14 residues. Germline CDR1 LNHDA, CDR2 SQIVND (reference sequence).